The 16 T cell receptor beta chains listed next were all sequenced from one sample in a study of human T cells and chemical hapten exposure. Total RNA came from unfractionated whole blood. Each CDR3 protein is one row after TCRdb ran MiXCR on the 5' RACE reads. The sample records about 80,000 distinct CDR3 sequences, about 15% being singletons. These receptors all stem from a female donor in good health.

This clonotype was detected a few times. This sequence joins TRBV6-6 and TRBJ2-2, with 8 bases aligning to TRBD2. The CDR3 totals 16 residues. Germline V CDR1 and CDR2: MNHNY, SVGAGI (reference sequence). V trimming: 5 bases; J trimming: 2 bases; junction bases outside the gene matches: 7. CDR3 DNA: TGTGCCAGCAGTCTTACCCGGGGGGGCAACACCGGGGAGCTGTTTTTT. Its protein product is CASSLTRGGNTGELFF.

The chain couples TRBV27 to TRBJ2-1, with TRBD2 matching over 10 bases. This CDR3 contains 15 residues. Trimming cost V 6 bases and J 8 bases; bases outside gene matches: 10. Germline loops: CDR1 MNHEY, CDR2 SMNVEV (reference sequence). In DNA form, the CDR3 reads TGTGCCAGCAGCCCAACTAGCGGGATCTTTCATGAGCAGTTCTTC. This encodes CASSPTSGIFHEQFF.

This clonotype was found a few times. This chain uses TRBV4-1 with TRBJ2-5; D gene ambiguous. The CDR3 is made up of 13 amino acids. Trimming removed 4 bases from V and 5 bases from J, with 11 bases in between. Germline lookup yields CDR1 MGHRA and CDR2 YSYEKL. The CDR3 coding sequence is TGCGCCAGCAGCCCTAAAATTAAGGAGACCCAGTACTTC. Its protein is CASSPKIKETQYF.

DNA for the CDR3: TGTGCCAGCAGCCACGGACAGGGGTATCAGCCCCAGCATTTT. Its translation is CASSHGQGYQPQHF. This chain joins TRBV13 and TRBJ1-5, with 9 bases fitting TRBD1. V was clipped by 5 bases and J by 5 bases; unmatched bases: 4. The CDR3 covers 14 residues. Germline assignment: CDR1 PRHDT and CDR2 FYEKMQ (reference sequence).

The table lists this clonotype with a few counts. The chain carries TRBV25-1 and TRBJ2-1; no clear D. Germline CDR1 and CDR2: MGHDK and SYGVNS. Trimming took off 6 bases at V and 6 bases at J, with 12 bases between the two ends. This CDR3 contains 13 residues. CDR3 coding DNA: TGTGCCAGCAGCGCTGGCACCGGCAATGAGCAGTTCTTC. Translating it yields CASSAGTGNEQFF.

The V gene is TRBV29-1, the J gene TRBJ1-1; D is unresolved. V lost 4 bases and J 4 bases, leaving 10 bases between the germline ends. The CDR3 length is 12 residues. The germline CDR1 and CDR2 sequences are SQVTM and ANQGSEA. CDR3 loop: CSVVKSGTEAFF. Written as DNA, the CDR3 is TGCAGCGTTGTTAAGTCCGGCACTGAAGCTTTCTTT.

This clonotype was picked up a small number of times. CDR3 amino acids: CASSLGPREDTEAFF. The CDR3 DNA sequence: TGCGCCAGCAGCTTGGGTCCCAGGGAGGACACTGAAGCTTTCTTT. The V and J genes are TRBV5-1 and TRBJ1-1, with D possibly TRBD1 on 5 matching bases. Trimming removed 0 bases at V and 3 bases at J, with 12 bases between. Looked up from germline, CDR1 is SGHRS and CDR2 is YFSETQ. This CDR3 region has 15 residues.

This clonotype was seen a few times. V usage is TRBV6-5 and J usage is TRBJ1-1; 11 bases map to TRBD1. CDR3 length: 15 amino acids. V shed 6 bases, J shed 3 bases, and the junction held 6 bases outside the gene matches. CDR1 and CDR2 (germline): MNHEY, SVGAGI. The CDR3 DNA is TGTGCCAGCAGGTATCCGGGACAGGGGGACACTGAAGCTTTCTTT. Protein sequence: CASRYPGQGDTEAFF.

This clonotype was counted at least ten times. The rearrangement joins TRBV28 to TRBJ2-1; 9 nucleotides line up with TRBD2. The germline V gene encodes CDR1 MDHEN and CDR2 SYDVKM. The CDR3 runs to 15 residues. After removal of 8 bases from V and 7 bases from J, the junction contained 12 bases not matched to a gene. The CDR3 sequence: CASWVSGRFRNEQFF. The CDR3 region has the DNA TGTGCCAGCTGGGTTAGCGGGAGATTCAGAAATGAGCAGTTCTTC.

Notes on this clonotype: One end of the junction does not line up with germline, which may come from a read error. The chain joins TRBV29-1 to TRBJ1-2; the D is unclear. The CDR3 is 11 residues long. In germline, CDR1 is SQVTM, CDR2 ANQGSEA. The CDR3 spells CSADIIYCYTF. The CDR3 bases are TGCAGCGCCGACATTATCTATTGCTACACCTTC.

This clonotype was seen just once. The chain combines TRBV7-2 with TRBJ2-1, with TRBD2 identical over 11 bases. Trimming cost V 4 bases and J 7 bases; bases outside gene matches: 15. Per germline, CDR1 SGHTA and CDR2 FQGNSA. The CDR3 contains 18 residues. The CDR3 here is CASSSRGASGGKMNEQFF. CDR3 coding DNA: TGTGCCAGCAGCTCAAGAGGGGCTAGCGGGGGGAAGATGAATGAGCAGTTCTTC. The complete variable domain, with remaining parts taken from reference TRBV7-2 and TRBJ2-1, reads GAGVSQSPSNKVTEKGKDVELRCDPISGHTALYWYRQSLGQGLEFLIYFQGNSAPDKSGLPSDRFSAERTGGSVSTLTIQRTQQEDSAVYLCASSSRGASGGKMNEQFFGPGTRLTVL.

The chain couples TRBV28 to TRBJ1-2; 8 nucleotides line up with TRBD1. Germline CDR1 is MDHEN and CDR2 is SYDVKM. The ends lost 5 bases at V and 8 bases at J; junction bases unmatched: 10. The CDR3 runs to 14 residues. CDR3 coding DNA: TGTGCCAGCAGTCCCCCCCACAGGGGGAACGGCTACACCTTC. Protein: CASSPPHRGNGYTF.

This clonotype was detected a few times. The gene calls are TRBV12-3 or TRBV12-4 and TRBJ2-1; TRBD2 aligns across 12 bases. This CDR3 spans 14 amino acids. Trimming took 7 bases from V and 8 from J; bases not matched to a gene: 6. As DNA, the CDR3 is TGTGCCAGCAAAACTAGCGGGGGGTTTGATGAGCAGTTCTTC. This gives the protein CASKTSGGFDEQFF.

As DNA, the CDR3 is TGTGCCAGCAGCCTGGCCCCCCTGGTCACTGAAGCTTTCTTT. Translating gives CASSLAPLVTEAFF. This rearrangement joins TRBV3-1 to TRBJ1-1, with D hard to call. CDR1 and CDR2 from the germline V gene are LGHDT and YNNKEL (reference sequence). Trimming left V 4 bases short and J 4 bases short, with 13 bases between. This CDR3 is built from 14 residues.

With regard to this clonotype: The CDR3 does not close with the conserved phenylalanine or tryptophan, likely indicating a read error. The chain combines TRBV10-3 with TRBJ2-3; possibly TRBD1 for D (5 bases). With 10 bases removed from V and 3 bases from J, the gap between germline ends came to 14 bases. Germline CDR1 is ENHRY and CDR2 is SYGVKD. This CDR3 has 13 amino acids. DNA for the CDR3: TGTGCCACTCAGGTGGGGCCGACAGATACGCAGTATTTA. It is translated as CATQVGPTDTQYL.

The V gene is TRBV7-8, the J gene TRBJ2-1; the D gene is possibly TRBD2 (6 bases). The V and J ends lost 4 bases and 3 bases respectively, with 13 bases between them. This CDR3 has 15 residues. The germline V gene encodes CDR1 SGHVS and CDR2 FQNEAQ. As DNA, the CDR3 is TGTGCCAGCAGCTCAACGGGGACTGGCTACAATGAGCAGTTCTTC. This translates into CASSSTGTGYNEQFF.